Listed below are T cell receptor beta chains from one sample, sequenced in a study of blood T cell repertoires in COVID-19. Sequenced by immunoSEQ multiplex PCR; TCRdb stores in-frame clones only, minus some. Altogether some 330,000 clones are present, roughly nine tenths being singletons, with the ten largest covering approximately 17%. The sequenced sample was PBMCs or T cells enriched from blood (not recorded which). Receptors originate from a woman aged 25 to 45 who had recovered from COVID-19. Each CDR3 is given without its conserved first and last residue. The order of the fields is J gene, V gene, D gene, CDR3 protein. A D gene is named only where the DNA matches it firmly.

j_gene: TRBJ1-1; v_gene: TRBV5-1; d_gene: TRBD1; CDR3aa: ASSPGQGTEAF
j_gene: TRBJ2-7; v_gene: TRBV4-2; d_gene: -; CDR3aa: ASSQGTTPTYEQY
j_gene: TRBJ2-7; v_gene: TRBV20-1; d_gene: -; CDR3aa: SAIDVTYEQY
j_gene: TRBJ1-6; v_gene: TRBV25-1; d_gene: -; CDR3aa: ASTRNTSPLH
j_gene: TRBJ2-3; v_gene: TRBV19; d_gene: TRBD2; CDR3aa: ASRRRGDTDTQY
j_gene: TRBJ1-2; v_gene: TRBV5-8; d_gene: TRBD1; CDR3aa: ASSRGQAPGDGYT
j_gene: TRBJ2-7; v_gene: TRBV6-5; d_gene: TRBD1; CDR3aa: ASSKTTGVSYEQY
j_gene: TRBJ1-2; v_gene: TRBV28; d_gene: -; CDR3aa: ASTPAGYGYT
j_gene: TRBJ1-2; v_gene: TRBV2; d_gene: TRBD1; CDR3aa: ASSIQGAGYT
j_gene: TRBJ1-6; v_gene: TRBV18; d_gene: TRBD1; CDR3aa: ASSPDRGDNSPLH
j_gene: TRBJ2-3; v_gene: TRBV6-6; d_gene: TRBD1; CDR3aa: ASSYGTGTDTQY
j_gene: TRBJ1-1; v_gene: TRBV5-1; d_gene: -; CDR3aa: ASSLTQNTEAF
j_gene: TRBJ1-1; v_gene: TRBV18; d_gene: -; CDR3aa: ASSPPLGVGTEAF
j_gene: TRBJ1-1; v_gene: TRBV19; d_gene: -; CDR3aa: ASSRFSEAF